A selection of T cell receptor beta chains follows, all from one sample in a study of blood T cells in healthy people across ages. TCRdb called the 5' RACE reads again in MiXCR, with one record for every CDR3 protein. The repertoire has nearly 1 million distinct CDR3 sequences, 45% to 60% of them found once; the top ten carry about 22%. Sample: blood. Receptors originate from a woman in her fifties or sixties in good health. CDR3s include the opening cysteine and the closing phenylalanine or tryptophan. Each record gives: V gene, J gene, D gene, clone size, CDR3 DNA, CDR3 protein. The D gene is left open where the match is weak. A clone size is listed for some rows: how often the clone was seen (once, few, many), or a class if it is expanded.

V gene: TRBV5-1
J gene: TRBJ2-2
D gene: NA
clone size: NA
CDR3 DNA: TGCGCCAGCAGCTTGGGGAGTGCAGGCACCGGGGAGCTGTTTTTT
CDR3 protein: CASSLGSAGTGELFF

V gene: TRBV5-1
J gene: TRBJ2-4
D gene: NA
clone size: once
CDR3 DNA: TGCGCCAGCAGCTTAAGCGACAGTATAGCCAAAAACATTCAGTACTTC
CDR3 protein: CASSLSDSIAKNIQYF

V gene: TRBV20-1
J gene: TRBJ2-7
D gene: NA
clone size: NA
CDR3 DNA: TGCAGTGCTAGAGGACTTTTGAACGAGTACGAGCAGTACTTC
CDR3 protein: CSARGLLNEYEQYF

V gene: TRBV29-1
J gene: TRBJ2-7
D gene: TRBD2
clone size: few
CDR3 DNA: TGCAGCGTCCAAAGGCCCCGACTAGCGGGAGGCTACGAGCAGTACTTC
CDR3 protein: CSVQRPRLAGGYEQYF

V gene: TRBV12-3/TRBV12-4
J gene: TRBJ2-3
D gene: NA
clone size: few
CDR3 DNA: TGTGCCAGCACCCAAGGGACCGAGGATACGCAGTATTTT
CDR3 protein: CASTQGTEDTQYF

V gene: TRBV21-1
J gene: TRBJ2-7
D gene: NA
clone size: few
CDR3 DNA: TGTGCCAGCACCTTGGACAGGGGGGAAGAGCAGTACTTC
CDR3 protein: CASTLDRGEEQYF

V gene: TRBV6-1
J gene: TRBJ2-3
D gene: TRBD2
clone size: NA
CDR3 DNA: TGTGCCAGCAGAGGGGAGGGACCCACAGATACGCAGTATTTT
CDR3 protein: CASRGEGPTDTQYF

V gene: TRBV29-1
J gene: TRBJ1-1
D gene: NA
clone size: few
CDR3 DNA: TGCAGCATCGTATCGGGACAATGGACTGAAGCTTTCTTT
CDR3 protein: CSIVSGQWTEAFF

V gene: TRBV7-9
J gene: TRBJ2-3
D gene: NA
clone size: NA
CDR3 DNA: TGTGCCAGCAGCTTAAGGTTTTTCGGGTACCGAGGAAACACAGATACGCAGTATTTT
CDR3 protein: CASSLRFFGYRGNTDTQYF

V gene: TRBV28
J gene: TRBJ2-7
D gene: TRBD2
clone size: few
CDR3 DNA: TGTGCCAGTCGCCAGGGAGGGTCCTACGAGCAGTACTTC
CDR3 protein: CASRQGGSYEQYF

V gene: TRBV4-1
J gene: TRBJ2-5
D gene: TRBD2
clone size: few
CDR3 DNA: TGCGCCAGCAGGGGGGAGCGGGGGCGTAACAATGAGCAGTACTTC
CDR3 protein: CASRGERGRNNEQYF

V gene: TRBV18
J gene: TRBJ2-2
D gene: NA
clone size: NA
CDR3 DNA: TGTGCCAGCTCACCAGGGGCGAGCACCGGGGAGCTGTTTTTT
CDR3 protein: CASSPGASTGELFF

V gene: TRBV7-2
J gene: TRBJ2-1
D gene: TRBD2
clone size: NA
CDR3 DNA: TGTGCCAGCAGCTTAGAGGATCCGGGACTAGCGATCCCCAATGAGCAGTTCTTC
CDR3 protein: CASSLEDPGLAIPNEQFF

V gene: TRBV7-8
J gene: TRBJ2-1
D gene: NA
clone size: NA
CDR3 DNA: TGTGCCAGCAGGTCCCAAAGGGCCATCAGTGAGCAGTTCTTC
CDR3 protein: CASRSQRAISEQFF

V gene: TRBV29-1
J gene: TRBJ1-2
D gene: TRBD1
clone size: few
CDR3 DNA: TGCAGCTTTACGACAGGGTACGGCTACACCTTC
CDR3 protein: CSFTTGYGYTF

V gene: TRBV7-2
J gene: TRBJ2-6
D gene: NA
clone size: NA
CDR3 DNA: TGTGCCAGCAGCTTAAGATGGGGTGTTCGGGGGGCCAACGTCCTGACTTTC
CDR3 protein: CASSLRWGVRGANVLTF

V gene: TRBV18
J gene: TRBJ2-1
D gene: TRBD2
clone size: NA
CDR3 DNA: TGTGCCAGCTCACCCGGGACTAGCCGCAATGAGCAGTTCTTC
CDR3 protein: CASSPGTSRNEQFF

V gene: TRBV12-3/TRBV12-4
J gene: TRBJ2-7
D gene: TRBD1
clone size: few
CDR3 DNA: TGTGCCAGCAGTCCCCGACAGGGCCGGAGATACGAGCAGTACTTC
CDR3 protein: CASSPRQGRRYEQYF

V gene: TRBV7-9
J gene: TRBJ2-3
D gene: NA
clone size: NA
CDR3 DNA: TGTGCCAGTTGGAAGGGGGATAATTCGGATACGCAGTATTTT
CDR3 protein: CASWKGDNSDTQYF

V gene: TRBV20-1
J gene: TRBJ1-2
D gene: TRBD1
clone size: few
CDR3 DNA: TGCAGTGCAGGGACAGGCAACTATGGCTACACCTTC
CDR3 protein: CSAGTGNYGYTF

V gene: TRBV7-2
J gene: TRBJ2-5
D gene: NA
clone size: many
CDR3 DNA: TGTGCCAGCAGCCCCCCTGGGGAGGAGACCCAGTACTTC
CDR3 protein: CASSPPGEETQYF

V gene: TRBV29-1
J gene: TRBJ2-7
D gene: TRBD2
clone size: few
CDR3 DNA: TGCAGCGTTGCAAGGACTAGCGACTCCTACGAGCAGTACTTC
CDR3 protein: CSVARTSDSYEQYF

V gene: TRBV7-9
J gene: TRBJ2-1
D gene: TRBD2
clone size: few
CDR3 DNA: TGTGCCAGCAGCCCCCGGGAGGGCCGCAATGAGCAGTTCTTC
CDR3 protein: CASSPREGRNEQFF

V gene: TRBV20-1
J gene: TRBJ1-4
D gene: NA
clone size: once
CDR3 DNA: TGCAGTGCCCGGGACACCACAACTAATGAAAAACTGTTTTTT
CDR3 protein: CSARDTTTNEKLFF

V gene: TRBV20-1
J gene: TRBJ2-1
D gene: TRBD2
clone size: few
CDR3 DNA: TGCAGTGCTAGGGCCTCTAGCGGGAGTCGGTATGAGCAGTTCTTC
CDR3 protein: CSARASSGSRYEQFF

V gene: TRBV2
J gene: TRBJ2-7
D gene: NA
clone size: few
CDR3 DNA: TGTGCCAGCAGTGAACAGAGCTACGAGCAGTACTTC
CDR3 protein: CASSEQSYEQYF

V gene: TRBV7-2
J gene: TRBJ2-3
D gene: NA
clone size: NA
CDR3 DNA: TGTGCCAGCAGCTCCCCCTGCTTGACCACAGATACGCAGTATTTT
CDR3 protein: CASSSPCLTTDTQYF

V gene: TRBV12-3/TRBV12-4
J gene: TRBJ2-7
D gene: NA
clone size: few
CDR3 DNA: TGTGCCAGCAGTGTCTTACTTCTCGAGCAGTACTTC
CDR3 protein: CASSVLLLEQYF

V gene: TRBV2
J gene: TRBJ2-1
D gene: TRBD2
clone size: NA
CDR3 DNA: TGTGCCAGCAAAGGGCCTAGCGGAGACAATGAGCAGTTCTTC
CDR3 protein: CASKGPSGDNEQFF

V gene: TRBV9
J gene: TRBJ2-5
D gene: TRBD2
clone size: NA
CDR3 DNA: TGTGCCAGCAGCGTCACTAGCGGGAGAGAGCAGTACTTC
CDR3 protein: CASSVTSGREQYF

V gene: TRBV29-1
J gene: TRBJ2-1
D gene: NA
clone size: few
CDR3 DNA: TGCAGCGTGGAATTGGCCCCGAATGAGCAGTTCTTC
CDR3 protein: CSVELAPNEQFF

V gene: TRBV11-1
J gene: TRBJ2-7
D gene: NA
clone size: few
CDR3 DNA: TGTGCCAGCAGCTTGTCGCTGGGATATGCCAGGGGATCTTACGAGCAGTACTTC
CDR3 protein: CASSLSLGYARGSYEQYF

V gene: TRBV9
J gene: TRBJ2-4
D gene: NA
clone size: NA
CDR3 DNA: TGTGCCAGCAGCGCGGGGCGAGACATTCAGTACTTC
CDR3 protein: CASSAGRDIQYF

V gene: TRBV5-1
J gene: TRBJ2-1
D gene: NA
clone size: few
CDR3 DNA: TGCGCCAGCAGCTTGGATGGCGGGAACAATGAGCAGTTCTTC
CDR3 protein: CASSLDGGNNEQFF

V gene: TRBV10-3
J gene: TRBJ2-7
D gene: TRBD2
clone size: NA
CDR3 DNA: TGTGCCCCGGGGGGGACGGACTACGAGCAGTACTTC
CDR3 protein: CAPGGTDYEQYF

V gene: TRBV20-1
J gene: TRBJ2-7
D gene: NA
clone size: few
CDR3 DNA: TGCAGTGCTAGCGGGCGGGATCTCTCCTACGAGCAGTACTTC
CDR3 protein: CSASGRDLSYEQYF

V gene: TRBV20-1
J gene: TRBJ2-5
D gene: NA
clone size: few
CDR3 DNA: TGCAGTGCTAGAGATCGGGACTTACAAGAGACCCAGTACTTC
CDR3 protein: CSARDRDLQETQYF

V gene: TRBV28
J gene: TRBJ2-6
D gene: TRBD1
clone size: NA
CDR3 DNA: TGTGCCAGCACCAGGCTGGGACAGGGGACCGACTCTGGGGCCAACGTCCTGACTTTC
CDR3 protein: CASTRLGQGTDSGANVLTF

V gene: TRBV6-2/TRBV6-3
J gene: TRBJ2-5
D gene: NA
clone size: NA
CDR3 DNA: TGTGCCAGCAGATGGACGGACCACGTTTCAGAGACCCAGTACTTC
CDR3 protein: CASRWTDHVSETQYF

V gene: TRBV5-6
J gene: TRBJ1-5
D gene: NA
clone size: NA
CDR3 DNA: TGTGCCAGCAGCAGATTACAGGGTCGTCCTCAGCCCCAGCATTTT
CDR3 protein: CASSRLQGRPQPQHF

V gene: TRBV5-1
J gene: TRBJ2-1
D gene: NA
clone size: NA
CDR3 DNA: TGCGCCAGCAGCTTGGAAGGGAGGATGCAGGGGGTCGATGAGCAGTTCTTC
CDR3 protein: CASSLEGRMQGVDEQFF

V gene: TRBV7-2
J gene: TRBJ2-4
D gene: NA
clone size: few
CDR3 DNA: TGTGCCAGCAGCTTAACTGGCGGGTCTAGGAAAAACATTCAGTACTTC
CDR3 protein: CASSLTGGSRKNIQYF

V gene: TRBV4-3
J gene: TRBJ2-1
D gene: NA
clone size: few
CDR3 DNA: TGCGCCAGCAGCCAAGATCGAGGGGGCTCCTACAATGAGCAGTTCTTC
CDR3 protein: CASSQDRGGSYNEQFF

V gene: TRBV20-1
J gene: TRBJ2-1
D gene: TRBD2
clone size: once
CDR3 DNA: TGCAGTGCCCACCCCGCTAGCGGGAGCTACAATGAGCAGTTCTTC
CDR3 protein: CSAHPASGSYNEQFF

V gene: TRBV12-3/TRBV12-4
J gene: TRBJ2-7
D gene: NA
clone size: few
CDR3 DNA: TGTGCCAGCACCGAAGGCCTCTCCTACGAGCAGTACTTC
CDR3 protein: CASTEGLSYEQYF

V gene: TRBV7-8
J gene: TRBJ2-7
D gene: NA
clone size: few
CDR3 DNA: TGTGCCAGCAGCTCCCGAGAGGACTACTCCTACGAGCAGTACTTC
CDR3 protein: CASSSREDYSYEQYF

V gene: TRBV6-2/TRBV6-3
J gene: TRBJ1-5
D gene: TRBD1
clone size: NA
CDR3 DNA: TGTGCCAGCAGCAAAGCTCGGGGACAGGGCAATCAGCCCCAGCATTTT
CDR3 protein: CASSKARGQGNQPQHF

V gene: TRBV6-1
J gene: TRBJ2-5
D gene: NA
clone size: NA
CDR3 DNA: TGTGCCAGCACGATCCGACAGGGAGGTGAGACCCAGTACTTC
CDR3 protein: CASTIRQGGETQYF

V gene: TRBV7-8
J gene: TRBJ2-3
D gene: TRBD2
clone size: NA
CDR3 DNA: TGTGCCAGCAGCTTAGGTCCTAGCGGGGTTACAGATACGCAGTATTTT
CDR3 protein: CASSLGPSGVTDTQYF

V gene: TRBV28
J gene: TRBJ2-7
D gene: NA
clone size: NA
CDR3 DNA: TGTGCCAGCGGCCGGAGTCAATACGAGCAGTACTTC
CDR3 protein: CASGRSQYEQYF

V gene: TRBV7-2
J gene: TRBJ2-3
D gene: TRBD2
clone size: NA
CDR3 DNA: TGTGCCAGCAGTAGGGGACTAGCGGGATTCACAGATACGCAGTATTTT
CDR3 protein: CASSRGLAGFTDTQYF

V gene: TRBV5-1
J gene: TRBJ2-5
D gene: NA
clone size: NA
CDR3 DNA: TGCGCCAGCAGCGCCCAGGGGATCGGATGGACCCAGTACTTC
CDR3 protein: CASSAQGIGWTQYF

V gene: TRBV6-5
J gene: TRBJ2-3
D gene: TRBD2
clone size: NA
CDR3 DNA: TGTGCCAGCAGGAGCGGGACGGGAAGGGGAGCTACGCAGTATTTT
CDR3 protein: CASRSGTGRGATQYF

V gene: TRBV29-1
J gene: TRBJ1-1
D gene: NA
clone size: NA
CDR3 DNA: TGCAGCTGGCAGGCTACAGGGTTCACTGAAGCTTTCTTT
CDR3 protein: CSWQATGFTEAFF

V gene: TRBV10-3
J gene: TRBJ1-5
D gene: NA
clone size: NA
CDR3 DNA: TGTGCCATCAGACTTGATAGCAATCAGCCCCAGCATTTT
CDR3 protein: CAIRLDSNQPQHF